The T cell receptor (beta chain) described here comes from a study of blood T cell repertoires in COVID-19. Study background: Spain, Italy and the United States supplied samples that represented acute and convalescent COVID-19. T cells, B-cell-depleted T cells, or PBMCs supplied cDNA or gDNA.

This clone showed up just a few times. Authors' analysis steps: Reference gene primer amplification gave estimated nucleated cell counts. The table came from immunoSEQ multiplex PCR; TCRdb's copy has only in-frame clones and leaves some out. V and J calls and clone size come straight from that table; D and trimming were deduced from the DNA. Found here are roughly 26,000 clones, approximately 86% of them singletons; the top ten hold under 35%. The receptor's source is a human donor in a cohort sampled during active COVID-19. Input material: peripheral blood.

CDR3 region: CASTRLGQPGQPQHF. CDR3 nucleotide sequence: TGTGCCAGCACTAGGTTGGGACAGCCGGGTCAGCCCCAGCATTTT. The chain employs TRBV2 and TRBJ1-5; 7 nucleotides line up with TRBD1. This CDR3 spans 15 amino acids. V shed 7 bases, J shed 6 bases, and the junction held 12 bases outside the gene matches. Germline V lookup: CDR1 SNHLY, CDR2 FYNNEI.